The rows below give T cell receptor beta chains drawn from one sample of a study of OX40 agonist ivuxolimab in advanced cancers. The protocol was immunoSEQ multiplex PCR, while the TCRdb copy is restricted to in-frame clones and leaves out a portion. The sample holds around 86,000 clones, about four fifths seen once. Specimen: CD4+ or CD8+ T cells sorted from blood, collected in a trial of the OX40 agonist ivuxolimab. The source is an adult with an advanced solid tumor such as melanoma, head and neck, liver or kidney cancer. CDR3s include the opening cysteine and the closing phenylalanine or tryptophan. D genes are given only for firm matches. A row's size may be missing; if present it is once, few, many or a size class.

-	TRBV7-3	16	TRBJ2-3	TRBD2	TGTGCCAGCAGCTTGACTAGCGGGGCTAGCACAGATACGCAGTATTTT	CASSLTSGASTDTQYF
-	TRBV4-1	13	TRBJ2-3	-	TGCGCCAGCAGCCAAGATTACGGCACGGTGGTGGATTTT	CASSQDYGTVVDF
-	TRBV6-1	15	TRBJ1-6	-	TGTGCCAGCAGAACAGAGAGCTCCTATAATTCACCCCTCCACTTT	CASRTESSYNSPLHF
-	TRBV4-3	15	TRBJ1-5	-	TGCGCCAGCAGCCAATTGTACACAGCGAATCAGCCCCAGCATTTT	CASSQLYTANQPQHF
few	TRBV7-3	15	TRBJ1-1	-	TGTGCCAGCAGCTTAACGGGGGGGCCTGGGACTGAAGCTTTCTTT	CASSLTGGPGTEAFF
-	TRBV10-3	12	TRBJ2-7	-	TGTGCCATCGCCGCGGGGGCGAGGGAGCAGTACTTC	CAIAAGAREQYF
-	TRBV2	16	TRBJ2-2	TRBD2	TGTGCCAGCAGTCTTACTGGCGGGGGTAACACCGGGGAGCTGTTTTTT	CASSLTGGGNTGELFF
-	TRBV7-2	17	TRBJ2-3	-	TGTGCCAGCAGCCACACAACCGGGCTGACTAGCACAGATACGCAGTATTTT	CASSHTTGLTSTDTQYF
-	TRBV18	13	TRBJ1-3	-	TGTGCCAGCTCACCACTGGTTGGAAACACCATATATTTT	CASSPLVGNTIYF
-	TRBV6-5	13	TRBJ1-2	-	TGTGCCAGCAGTCCCCAGGTGATCTATGGCTACACCTTC	CASSPQVIYGYTF
few	TRBV15	16	TRBJ2-4	TRBD1	TGTGCCACCAGCAGACCTACGGGACAGGGAGAAAACATTCAGTACTTC	CATSRPTGQGENIQYF
-	TRBV14	16	TRBJ1-3	-	TGTGCCAGCAGCCAAGGGGCCCAGGGTGTAGGAAACACCATATATTTT	CASSQGAQGVGNTIYF
-	TRBV6-6	14	TRBJ1-1	TRBD1	TGTGCCAGCAGCCCCCGAACAGGGGAGGGCAAGGCTTTCTTT	CASSPRTGEGKAFF
-	TRBV10-1	15	TRBJ2-2	TRBD2	TGCGCCAGCAGTAAGAATAGCGGGGGCACCGGGGAGCTGTTTTTT	CASSKNSGGTGELFF
-	TRBV5-1	12	TRBJ2-1	-	TGCGCCAGCAGCTTGTACGGGAATGAGCAGTTCTTC	CASSLYGNEQFF
-	TRBV11-3	14	TRBJ2-1	-	TGTGCCAGCAGCTTTGGGGCTTCCTACAATGAGCAGTTCTTC	CASSFGASYNEQFF
-	TRBV5-4	16	TRBJ2-3	-	TGTGCCAGCAGCTTAAAGGGGATCACTAGCACAGATACGCAGTATTTT	CASSLKGITSTDTQYF
-	TRBV28	16	TRBJ1-6	TRBD1	TGTGCCAGCAGTTTCCCACAGGGGGGTAATAATTCACCCCTCCACTTT	CASSFPQGGNNSPLHF
once	TRBV7-2	12	TRBJ2-2	-	TGTGCCAGCAGCTCTTTCACCGGGGAGCTGTTTTTT	CASSSFTGELFF
-	TRBV7-9	15	TRBJ2-3	TRBD1	TGTGCCAGCAGCACCGGGACAGGGGCAACAGATACGCAGTATTTT	CASSTGTGATDTQYF
-	TRBV2	15	TRBJ2-2	-	TGTGCCAGCAGTGAACAGGCGACCGACACCGGGGAGCTGTTTTTT	CASSEQATDTGELFF
-	TRBV28	15	TRBJ1-5	-	TGTGCCAGCAGTTTAGGGCAGATTAGCAATCAGCCCCAGCATTTT	CASSLGQISNQPQHF